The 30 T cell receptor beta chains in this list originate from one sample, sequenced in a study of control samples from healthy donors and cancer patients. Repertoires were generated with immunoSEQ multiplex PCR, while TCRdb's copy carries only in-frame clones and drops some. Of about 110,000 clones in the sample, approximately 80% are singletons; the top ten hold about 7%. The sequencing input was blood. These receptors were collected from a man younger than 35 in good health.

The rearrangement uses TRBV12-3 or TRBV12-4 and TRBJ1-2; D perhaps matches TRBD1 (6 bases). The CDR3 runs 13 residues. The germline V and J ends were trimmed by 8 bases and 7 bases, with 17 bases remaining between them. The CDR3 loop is CASPKQGSGGYTF. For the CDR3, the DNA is TGTGCCAGCCCCAAACAGGGTTCGGGTGGCTACACCTTC.

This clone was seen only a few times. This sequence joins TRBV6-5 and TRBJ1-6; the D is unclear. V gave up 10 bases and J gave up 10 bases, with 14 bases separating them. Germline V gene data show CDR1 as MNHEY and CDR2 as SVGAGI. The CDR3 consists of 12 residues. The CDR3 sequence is CATVIGNSPLHF. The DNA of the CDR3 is TGTGCCACCGTGATCGGGAACTCACCCCTCCACTTT.

The CDR3 coding sequence is TGTGCCACCAGTGATTTGCCTACCCCATCTACGAATGAGCAGTTCTTC. Translated, it gives CATSDLPTPSTNEQFF. The V and J genes are TRBV24-1 and TRBJ2-1; no clear D gene. V was cut by 0 bases and J by 7 bases, with 15 bases left in between. CDR1 and CDR2 (germline): KGHDR, SFDVKD. This CDR3 comprises 16 residues.

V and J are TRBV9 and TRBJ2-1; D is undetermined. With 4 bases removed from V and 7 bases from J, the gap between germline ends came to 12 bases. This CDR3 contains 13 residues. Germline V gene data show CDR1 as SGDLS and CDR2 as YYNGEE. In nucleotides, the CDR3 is TGTGCCAGCAGCTCCCGCTGGGGTAATGAGCAGTTCTTC. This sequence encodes CASSSRWGNEQFF.

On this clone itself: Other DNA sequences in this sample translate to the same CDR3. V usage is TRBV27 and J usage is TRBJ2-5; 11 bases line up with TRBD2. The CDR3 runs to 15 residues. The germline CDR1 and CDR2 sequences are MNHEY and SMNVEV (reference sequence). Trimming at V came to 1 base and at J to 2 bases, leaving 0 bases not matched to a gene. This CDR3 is CASSLLAGGQETQYF. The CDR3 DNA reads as TGTGCCAGCAGTTTATTAGCGGGGGGGCAAGAGACCCAGTACTTC.

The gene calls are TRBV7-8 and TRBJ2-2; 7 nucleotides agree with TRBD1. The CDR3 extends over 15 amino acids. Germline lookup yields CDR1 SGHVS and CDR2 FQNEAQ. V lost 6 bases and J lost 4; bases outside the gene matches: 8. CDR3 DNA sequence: TGTGCCAGCAGTCCAGGGGGTAGGGGCACCGGGGAGCTGTTTTTT. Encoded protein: CASSPGGRGTGELFF.

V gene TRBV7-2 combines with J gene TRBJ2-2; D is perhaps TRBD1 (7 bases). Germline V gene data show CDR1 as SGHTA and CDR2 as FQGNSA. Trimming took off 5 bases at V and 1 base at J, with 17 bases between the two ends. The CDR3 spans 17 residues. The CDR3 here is CASSKGAGRVNTGELFF. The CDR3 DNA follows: TGTGCCAGCAGCAAGGGGGCGGGGAGAGTGAACACCGGGGAGCTGTTTTTT.

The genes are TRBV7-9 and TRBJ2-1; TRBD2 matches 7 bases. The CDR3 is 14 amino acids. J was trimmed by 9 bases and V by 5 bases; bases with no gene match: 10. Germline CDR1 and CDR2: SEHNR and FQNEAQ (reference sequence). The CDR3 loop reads CASSLGGAGSEQFF. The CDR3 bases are TGTGCCAGCAGCCTAGGAGGAGCGGGGTCTGAGCAGTTCTTC.

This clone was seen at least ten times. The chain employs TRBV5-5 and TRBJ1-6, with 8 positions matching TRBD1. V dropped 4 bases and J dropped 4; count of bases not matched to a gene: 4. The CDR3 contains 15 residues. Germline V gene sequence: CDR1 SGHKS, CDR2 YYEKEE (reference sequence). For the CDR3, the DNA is TGTGCCAGCAGCACGGGACAGGCGTATAATTCACCCCTCCACTTT. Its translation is CASSTGQAYNSPLHF.

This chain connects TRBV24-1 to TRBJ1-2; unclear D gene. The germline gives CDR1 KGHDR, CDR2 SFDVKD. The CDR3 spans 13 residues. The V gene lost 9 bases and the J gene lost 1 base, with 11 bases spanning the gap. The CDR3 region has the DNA TGTGCCACCGCGGCGGGCCTTAACTATGGCTACACCTTC. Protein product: CATAAGLNYGYTF.

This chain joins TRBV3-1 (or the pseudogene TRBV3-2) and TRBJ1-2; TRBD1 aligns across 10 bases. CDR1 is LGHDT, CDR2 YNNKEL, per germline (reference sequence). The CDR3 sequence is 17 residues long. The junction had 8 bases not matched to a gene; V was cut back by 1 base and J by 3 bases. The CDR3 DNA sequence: TGTGCCAGCAGCCAAGGGAGCCAGGGACAGGGGTACTATGGCTACACCTTC. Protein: CASSQGSQGQGYYGYTF.

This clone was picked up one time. This chain's CDR3 is CASSPTGVTEAFF. The CDR3 bases are TGTGCCAGCAGCCCGACAGGGGTCACTGAAGCTTTCTTT. The V call is TRBV5-6, the J call TRBJ1-1, with 8 bases identical to TRBD1. The CDR3 totals 13 residues. V was clipped by 4 bases and J by 4 bases; unmatched bases: 3. Germline V gene lookup returns CDR1 SGHDT and CDR2 YYEEEE.

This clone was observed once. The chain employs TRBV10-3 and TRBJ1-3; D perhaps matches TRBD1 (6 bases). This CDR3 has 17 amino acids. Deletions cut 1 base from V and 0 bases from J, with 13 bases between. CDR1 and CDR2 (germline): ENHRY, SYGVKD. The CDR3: CAISEWGPRISGNTIYF. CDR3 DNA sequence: TGTGCCATCAGTGAGTGGGGGCCACGGATCTCTGGAAACACCATATATTTT.

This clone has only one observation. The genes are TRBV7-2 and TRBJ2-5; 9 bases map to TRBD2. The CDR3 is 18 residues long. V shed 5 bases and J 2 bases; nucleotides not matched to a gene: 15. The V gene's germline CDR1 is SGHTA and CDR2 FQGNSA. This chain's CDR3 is CASSAKALLAGAQETQYF. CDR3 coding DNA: TGTGCCAGCAGCGCTAAAGCTCTACTAGCGGGCGCGCAAGAGACCCAGTACTTC.

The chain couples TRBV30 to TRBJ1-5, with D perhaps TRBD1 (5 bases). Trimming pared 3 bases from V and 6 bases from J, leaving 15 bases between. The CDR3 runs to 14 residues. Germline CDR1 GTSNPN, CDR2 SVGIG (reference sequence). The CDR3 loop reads CAWSAGPMAQPQHF. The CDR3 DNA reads TGTGCCTGGAGCGCGGGACCAATGGCTCAGCCCCAGCATTTT.

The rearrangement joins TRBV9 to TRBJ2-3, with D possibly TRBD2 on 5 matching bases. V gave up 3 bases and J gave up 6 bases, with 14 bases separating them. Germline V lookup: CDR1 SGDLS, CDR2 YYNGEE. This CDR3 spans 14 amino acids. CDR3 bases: TGTGCCAGCAGCGAGGGAGATGGGCGGGATACGCAGTATTTT. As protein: CASSEGDGRDTQYF.

This chain's CDR3 is CASSLGLAGDTQYF. In nucleotides, the CDR3 is TGTGCCAGCAGCTTAGGACTAGCGGGGGATACGCAGTATTTT. The genes are TRBV7-2 and TRBJ2-3; TRBD2 aligns across 11 bases. Germline loops: CDR1 SGHTA, CDR2 FQGNSA. The ends lost 1 base at V and 6 bases at J; junction bases unmatched: 0. CDR3 length: 14 residues. Together with reference TRBV7-2 and TRBJ2-3, the CDR3 gives the full variable domain: GAGVSQSPSNKVTEKGKDVELRCDPISGHTALYWYRQSLGQGLEFLIYFQGNSAPDKSGLPSDRFSAERTGGSVSTLTIQRTQQEDSAVYLCASSLGLAGDTQYFGPGTRLTVL.

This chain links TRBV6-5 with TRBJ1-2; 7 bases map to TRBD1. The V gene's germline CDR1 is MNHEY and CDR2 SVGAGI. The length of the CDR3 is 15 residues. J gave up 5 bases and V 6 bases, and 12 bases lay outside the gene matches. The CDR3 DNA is TGTGCCAGCAGACCTGACAGGGTCACCTCGTATGGCTACACCTTC. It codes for CASRPDRVTSYGYTF.

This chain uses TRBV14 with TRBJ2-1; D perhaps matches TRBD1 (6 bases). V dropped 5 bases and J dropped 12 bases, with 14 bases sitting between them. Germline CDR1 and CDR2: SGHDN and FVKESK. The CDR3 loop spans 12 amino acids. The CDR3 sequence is CASSAPGHGQFF. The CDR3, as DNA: TGTGCCAGCAGCGCCCCGGGACATGGGCAGTTCTTC.

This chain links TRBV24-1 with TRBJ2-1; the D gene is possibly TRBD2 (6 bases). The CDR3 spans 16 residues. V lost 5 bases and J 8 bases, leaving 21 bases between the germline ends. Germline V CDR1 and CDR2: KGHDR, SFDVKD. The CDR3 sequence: CATSAAGRIYNDEQFF. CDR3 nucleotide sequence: TGTGCCACCAGTGCCGCGGGACGGATCTACAATGATGAGCAGTTCTTC.

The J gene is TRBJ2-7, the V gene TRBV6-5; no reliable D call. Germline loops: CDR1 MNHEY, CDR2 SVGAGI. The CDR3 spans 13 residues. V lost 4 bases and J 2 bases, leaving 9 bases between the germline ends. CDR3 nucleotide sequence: TGTGCCAGCAGTTTCGGCAGGACCTACGAGCAGTACTTC. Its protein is CASSFGRTYEQYF.

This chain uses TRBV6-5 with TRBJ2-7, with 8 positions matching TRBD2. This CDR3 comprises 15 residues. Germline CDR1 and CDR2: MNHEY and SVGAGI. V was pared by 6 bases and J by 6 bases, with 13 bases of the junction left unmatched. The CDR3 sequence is CASSSLSGGGGEQYF. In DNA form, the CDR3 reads TGTGCCAGCAGCTCTCTAAGCGGGGGCGGAGGCGAGCAGTACTTC.

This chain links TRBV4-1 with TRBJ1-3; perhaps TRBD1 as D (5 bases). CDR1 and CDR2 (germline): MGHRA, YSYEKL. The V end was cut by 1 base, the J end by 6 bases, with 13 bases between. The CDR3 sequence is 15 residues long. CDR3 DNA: TGCGCCAGCAGCCAAGTCCCAGGGAATGAAAACACCATATATTTT. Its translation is CASSQVPGNENTIYF.

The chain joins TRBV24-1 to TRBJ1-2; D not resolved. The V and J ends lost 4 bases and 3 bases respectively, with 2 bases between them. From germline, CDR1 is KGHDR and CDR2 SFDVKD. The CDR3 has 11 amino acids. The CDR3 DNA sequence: TGTGCCACCAGTGACCACTATGGCTACACCTTC. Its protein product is CATSDHYGYTF.

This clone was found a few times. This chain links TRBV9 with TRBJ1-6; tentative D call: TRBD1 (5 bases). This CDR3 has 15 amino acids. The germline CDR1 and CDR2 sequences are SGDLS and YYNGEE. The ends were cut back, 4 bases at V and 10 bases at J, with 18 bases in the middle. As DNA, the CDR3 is TGTGCCAGCAGCTCTGGCGGGGGTTCTAGATCACCCCTCCACTTT. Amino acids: CASSSGGGSRSPLHF.

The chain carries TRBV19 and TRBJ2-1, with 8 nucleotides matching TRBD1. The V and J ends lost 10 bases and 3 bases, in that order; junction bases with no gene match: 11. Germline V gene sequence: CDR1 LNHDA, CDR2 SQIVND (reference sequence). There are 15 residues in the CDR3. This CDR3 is CATSAGGFIYNEQFF. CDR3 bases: TGTGCCACCTCAGCAGGGGGCTTTATCTACAATGAGCAGTTCTTC.

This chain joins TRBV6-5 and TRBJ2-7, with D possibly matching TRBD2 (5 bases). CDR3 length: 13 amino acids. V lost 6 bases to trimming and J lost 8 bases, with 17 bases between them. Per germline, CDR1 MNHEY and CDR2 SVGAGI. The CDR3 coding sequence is TGTGCCAGCAGGGCCCAACTAGAGAGCAAGCAGTACGTC. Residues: CASRAQLESKQYV.

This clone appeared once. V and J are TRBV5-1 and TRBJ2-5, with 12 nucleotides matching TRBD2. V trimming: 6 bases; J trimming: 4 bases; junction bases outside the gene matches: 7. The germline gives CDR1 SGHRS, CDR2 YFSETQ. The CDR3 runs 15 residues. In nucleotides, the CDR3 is TGCGCCAGCAAGCGACTAGCGGGGGAGGCAGAGACCCAGTACTTC. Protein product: CASKRLAGEAETQYF. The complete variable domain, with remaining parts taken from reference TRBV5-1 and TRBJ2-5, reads KAGVTQTPRYLIKTRGQQVTLSCSPISGHRSVSWYQQTPGQGLQFLFEYFSETQRNKGNFPGRFSGRQFSNSRSEMNVSTLELGDSALYLCASKRLAGEAETQYFGPGTRLLVL.

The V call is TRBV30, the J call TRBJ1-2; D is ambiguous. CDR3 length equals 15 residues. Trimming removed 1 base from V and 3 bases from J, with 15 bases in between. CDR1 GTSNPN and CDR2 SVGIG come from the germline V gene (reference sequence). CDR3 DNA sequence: TGTGCCTGGAGTGCCTTGGCAAGTGATTACTATGGCTACACCTTC. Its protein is CAWSALASDYYGYTF.

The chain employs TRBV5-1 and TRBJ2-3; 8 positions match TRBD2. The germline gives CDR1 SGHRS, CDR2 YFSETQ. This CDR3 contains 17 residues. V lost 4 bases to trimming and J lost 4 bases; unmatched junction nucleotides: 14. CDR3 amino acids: CASSGQTGTRVPDTQYF. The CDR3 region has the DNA TGCGCCAGCAGCGGTCAAACCGGGACTAGAGTTCCAGATACGCAGTATTTT.